The T cell receptor (beta chain) under discussion was sequenced for a study of blood T cell repertoires in COVID-19. Overall study: Italy, Spain and the United States were the sources of the convalescent and acute COVID-19 samples. From T cells, B-cell-depleted T cells, or PBMCs came the material, which was cDNA or gDNA.

Methods used by the authors: Amplification from reference gene primers served as the basis for estimated nucleated cell counts. Measured with immunoSEQ multiplex PCR; TCRdb has only the in-frame clones, and not every one. V, J and clone size are taken as reported in that table, and D and trimming were inferred from the DNA itself. The sample shows 150,000 or so clones, around 85% of them seen only once. V was trimmed by 4 bases and J by 1 base, leaving 8 bases between them. The CDR3 covers 13 residues. The germline CDR1 and CDR2 sequences are SGHNT and YYREEE (reference sequence). The source material was peripheral blood. The sequence was collected from a man between 60 and 70 years old with active or convalescent COVID-19. This chain links TRBV5-4 with TRBJ2-5; D not resolved. The chain's CDR3 is CASSAASQETQYF. CDR3 sequence (DNA): TGTGCCAGCAGCGCGGCAAGCCAAGAGACCCAGTACTTC.